This T cell receptor beta chain was profiled in a study of chemoradiotherapy in HPV16-positive cancers. Study outcomes and limitations: Candidate HPV-specific clones and E7-related TCR motifs grew in tumor during treatment.

Trimming took off 5 bases at V and 0 bases at J, with 19 bases between the two ends. In germline, CDR1 is LNHDA, CDR2 SQIVND (reference sequence). There are 17 residues in the CDR3. The repertoire was sequenced with immunoSEQ multiplex PCR; TCRdb's copy has only in-frame clones and lacks some. The sample includes over 7,000 clones, roughly 88% of them seen just once. This clone was observed a few times. Its specificity is unknown. Repeated repertoire sampling spanned the course of chemoradiotherapy. Sequences were derived from tumor tissue, sampled from a patient who underwent chemoradiotherapy. V is TRBV19 and J is TRBJ1-1; D remains unclear. This clonotype was obtained from a human donor with HPV-associated anogenital cancer. CDR3 nucleotides: TGTGCCAGTAGTGCATGGACCCGTCTCCCCTTGAACACTGAAGCTTTCTTT. This sequence encodes CASSAWTRLPLNTEAFF.